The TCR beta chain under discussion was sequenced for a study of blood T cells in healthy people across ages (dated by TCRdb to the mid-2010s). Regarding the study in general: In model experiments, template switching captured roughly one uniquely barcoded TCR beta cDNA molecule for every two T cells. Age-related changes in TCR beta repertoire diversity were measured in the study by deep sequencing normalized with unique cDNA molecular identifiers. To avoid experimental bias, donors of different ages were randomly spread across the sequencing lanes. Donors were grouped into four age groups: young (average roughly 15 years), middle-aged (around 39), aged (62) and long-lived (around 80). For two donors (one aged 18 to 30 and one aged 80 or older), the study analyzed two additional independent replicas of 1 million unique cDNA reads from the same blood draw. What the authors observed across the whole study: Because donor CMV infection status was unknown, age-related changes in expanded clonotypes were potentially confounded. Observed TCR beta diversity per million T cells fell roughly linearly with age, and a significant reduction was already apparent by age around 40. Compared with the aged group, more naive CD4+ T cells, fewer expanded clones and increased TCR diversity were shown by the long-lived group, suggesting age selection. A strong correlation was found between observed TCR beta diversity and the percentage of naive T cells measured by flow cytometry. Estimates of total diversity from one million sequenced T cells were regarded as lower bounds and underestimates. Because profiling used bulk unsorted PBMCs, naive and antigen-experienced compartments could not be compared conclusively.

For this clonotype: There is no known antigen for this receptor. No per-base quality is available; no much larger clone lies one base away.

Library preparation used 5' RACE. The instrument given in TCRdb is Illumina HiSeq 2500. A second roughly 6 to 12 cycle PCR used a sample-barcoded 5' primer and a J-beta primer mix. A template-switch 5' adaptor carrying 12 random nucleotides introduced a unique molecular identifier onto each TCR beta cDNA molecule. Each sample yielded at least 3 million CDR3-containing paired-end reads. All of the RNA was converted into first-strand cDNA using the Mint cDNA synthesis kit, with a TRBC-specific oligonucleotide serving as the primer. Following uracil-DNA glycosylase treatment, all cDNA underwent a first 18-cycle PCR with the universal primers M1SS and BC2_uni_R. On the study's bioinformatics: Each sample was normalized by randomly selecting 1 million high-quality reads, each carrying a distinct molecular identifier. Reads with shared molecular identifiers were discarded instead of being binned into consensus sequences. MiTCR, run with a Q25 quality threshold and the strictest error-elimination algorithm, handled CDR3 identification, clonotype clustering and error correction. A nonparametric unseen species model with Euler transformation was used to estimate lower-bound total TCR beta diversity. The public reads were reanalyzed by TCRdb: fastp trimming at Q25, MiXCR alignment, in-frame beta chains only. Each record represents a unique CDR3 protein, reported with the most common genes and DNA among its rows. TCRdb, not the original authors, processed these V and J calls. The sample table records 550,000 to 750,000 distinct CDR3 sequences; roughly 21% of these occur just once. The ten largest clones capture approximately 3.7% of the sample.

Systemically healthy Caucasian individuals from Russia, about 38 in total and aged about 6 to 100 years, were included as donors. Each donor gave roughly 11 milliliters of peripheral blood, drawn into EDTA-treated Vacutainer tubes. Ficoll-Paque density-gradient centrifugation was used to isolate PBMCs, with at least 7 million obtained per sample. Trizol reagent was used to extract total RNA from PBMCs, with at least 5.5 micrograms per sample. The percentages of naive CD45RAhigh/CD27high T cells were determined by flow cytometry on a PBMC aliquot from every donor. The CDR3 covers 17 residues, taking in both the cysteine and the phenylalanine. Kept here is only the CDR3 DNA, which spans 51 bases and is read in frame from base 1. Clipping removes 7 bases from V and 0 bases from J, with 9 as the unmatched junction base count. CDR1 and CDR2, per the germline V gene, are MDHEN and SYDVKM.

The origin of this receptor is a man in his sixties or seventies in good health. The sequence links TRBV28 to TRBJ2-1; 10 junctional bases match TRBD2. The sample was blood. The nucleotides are TGTGCCAGCATGAGGAGCGGGGGGGCGAGCTCCTACAATGAGCAGTTCTTC. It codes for CASMRSGGASSYNEQFF.